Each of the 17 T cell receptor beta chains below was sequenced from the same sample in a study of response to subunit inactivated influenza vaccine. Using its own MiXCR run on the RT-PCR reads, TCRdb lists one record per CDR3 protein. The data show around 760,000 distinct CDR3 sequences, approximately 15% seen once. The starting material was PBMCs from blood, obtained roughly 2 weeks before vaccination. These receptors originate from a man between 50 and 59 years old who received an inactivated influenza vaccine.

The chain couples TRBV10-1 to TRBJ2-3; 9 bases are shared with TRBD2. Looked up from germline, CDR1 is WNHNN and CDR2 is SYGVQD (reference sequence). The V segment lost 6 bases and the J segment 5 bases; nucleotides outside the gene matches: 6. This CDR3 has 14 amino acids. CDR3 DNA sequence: TGCGCCAGCAGGGCGGGGGGGCCTCAAGATACGCAGTATTTT. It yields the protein CASRAGGPQDTQYF.

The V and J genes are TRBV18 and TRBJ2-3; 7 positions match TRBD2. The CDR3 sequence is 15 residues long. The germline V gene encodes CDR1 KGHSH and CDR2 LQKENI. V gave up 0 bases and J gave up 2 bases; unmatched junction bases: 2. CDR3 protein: CASSPPGGVTDTQYF. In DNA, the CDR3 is TGTGCCAGCTCACCACCGGGAGGGGTCACAGATACGCAGTATTTT.

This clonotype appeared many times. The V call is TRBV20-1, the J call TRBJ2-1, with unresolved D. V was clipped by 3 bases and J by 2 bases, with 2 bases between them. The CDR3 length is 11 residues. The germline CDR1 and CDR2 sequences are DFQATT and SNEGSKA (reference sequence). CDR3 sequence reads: CSARTYNEQFF. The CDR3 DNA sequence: TGCAGTGCTAGGACCTACAATGAGCAGTTCTTC.

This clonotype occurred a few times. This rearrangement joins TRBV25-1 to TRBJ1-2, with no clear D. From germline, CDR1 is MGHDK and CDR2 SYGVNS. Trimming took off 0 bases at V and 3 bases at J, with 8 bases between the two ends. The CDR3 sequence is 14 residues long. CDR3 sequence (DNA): TGTGCCAGCAGTGAATATGCGCAGGACTATGGCTACACCTTC. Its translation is CASSEYAQDYGYTF.

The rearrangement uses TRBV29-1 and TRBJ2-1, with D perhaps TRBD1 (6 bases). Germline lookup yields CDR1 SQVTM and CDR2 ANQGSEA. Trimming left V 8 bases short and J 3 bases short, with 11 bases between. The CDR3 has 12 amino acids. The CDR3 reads CSTVTGYNEQFF. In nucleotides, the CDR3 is TGCAGCACCGTGACAGGCTACAATGAGCAGTTCTTC.

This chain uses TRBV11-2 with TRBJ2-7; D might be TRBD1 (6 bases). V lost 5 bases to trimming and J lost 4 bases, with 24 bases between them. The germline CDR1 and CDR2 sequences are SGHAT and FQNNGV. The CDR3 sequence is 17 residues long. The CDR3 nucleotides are TGTGCCAGCAGCCAACCTGGAGAGGCCAGGGGCCTTTACGAGCAGTACTTC. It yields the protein CASSQPGEARGLYEQYF.

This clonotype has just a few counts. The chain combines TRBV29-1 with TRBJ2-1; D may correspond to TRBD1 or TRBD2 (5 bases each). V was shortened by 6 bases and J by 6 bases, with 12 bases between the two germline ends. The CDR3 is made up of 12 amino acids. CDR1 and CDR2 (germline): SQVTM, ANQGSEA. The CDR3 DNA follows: TGCAGCGTAAGAGGGGTAGTCAATGAGCAGTTCTTC. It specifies CSVRGVVNEQFF.

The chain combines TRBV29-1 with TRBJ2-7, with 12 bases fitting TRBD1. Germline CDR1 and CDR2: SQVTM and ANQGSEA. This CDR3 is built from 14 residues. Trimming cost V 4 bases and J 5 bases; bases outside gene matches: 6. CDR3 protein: CSVALGQGADEQYF. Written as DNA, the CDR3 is TGCAGCGTTGCATTGGGACAGGGGGCTGACGAGCAGTACTTC.

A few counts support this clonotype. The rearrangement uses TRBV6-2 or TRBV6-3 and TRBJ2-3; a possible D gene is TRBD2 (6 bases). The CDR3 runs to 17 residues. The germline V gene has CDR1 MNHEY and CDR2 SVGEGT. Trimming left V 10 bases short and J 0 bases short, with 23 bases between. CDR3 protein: CATRPRRDFSSTDTQYF. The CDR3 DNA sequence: TGTGCCACCCGTCCTCGGCGGGATTTCTCTAGCACAGATACGCAGTATTTT.

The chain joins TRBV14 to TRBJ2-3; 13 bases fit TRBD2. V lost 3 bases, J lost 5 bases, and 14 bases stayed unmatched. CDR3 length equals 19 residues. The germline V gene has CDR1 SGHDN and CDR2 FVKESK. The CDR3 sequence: CASSHRSLPGLAGIDTQYF. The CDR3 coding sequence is TGTGCCAGCAGCCACCGTTCTCTCCCGGGACTAGCGGGAATAGATACGCAGTATTTT.

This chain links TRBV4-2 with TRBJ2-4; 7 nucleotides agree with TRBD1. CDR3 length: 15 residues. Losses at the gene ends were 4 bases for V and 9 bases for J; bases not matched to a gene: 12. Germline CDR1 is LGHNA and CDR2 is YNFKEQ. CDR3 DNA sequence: TGTGCCAGCAGCCGGAAGGAAGGGGGCGGAAGCATTCAGTACTTC. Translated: CASSRKEGGGSIQYF.

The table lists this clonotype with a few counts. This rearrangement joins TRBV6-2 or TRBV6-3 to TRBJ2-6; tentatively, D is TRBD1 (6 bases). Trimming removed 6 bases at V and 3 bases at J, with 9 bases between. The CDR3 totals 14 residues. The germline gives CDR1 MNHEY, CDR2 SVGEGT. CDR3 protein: CASRTGYGANVLTF. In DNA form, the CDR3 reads TGTGCCAGCAGAACAGGGTATGGGGCCAACGTCCTGACTTTC.

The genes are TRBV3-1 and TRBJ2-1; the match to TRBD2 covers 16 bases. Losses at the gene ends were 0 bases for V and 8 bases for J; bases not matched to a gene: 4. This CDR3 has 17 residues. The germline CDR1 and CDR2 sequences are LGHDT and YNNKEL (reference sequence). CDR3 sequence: CASSQDQGLAGGDEQFF. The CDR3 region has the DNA TGTGCCAGCAGCCAAGATCAGGGACTAGCGGGAGGGGATGAGCAGTTCTTC.

The CDR3 DNA sequence: TGTGCCAGCAGTTGGGGTTCACCCCTCCACTTT. Protein: CASSWGSPLHF. The V call is TRBV28, the J call TRBJ1-6; no definite D call. The CDR3 extends over 11 amino acids. V shed 4 bases and J shed 9 bases, with 4 bases lying between them. Germline V lookup: CDR1 MDHEN, CDR2 SYDVKM.

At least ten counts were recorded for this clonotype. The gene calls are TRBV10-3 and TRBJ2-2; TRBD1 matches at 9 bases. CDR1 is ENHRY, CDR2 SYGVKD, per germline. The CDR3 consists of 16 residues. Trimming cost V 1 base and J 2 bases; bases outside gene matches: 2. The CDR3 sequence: CAISEWTGANTGELFF. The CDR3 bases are TGTGCCATCAGTGAGTGGACAGGGGCTAACACCGGGGAGCTGTTTTTT.

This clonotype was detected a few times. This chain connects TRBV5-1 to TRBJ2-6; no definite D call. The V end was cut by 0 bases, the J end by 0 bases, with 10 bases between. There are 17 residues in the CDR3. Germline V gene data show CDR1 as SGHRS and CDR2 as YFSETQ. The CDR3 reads CASSLGWIYSGANVLTF. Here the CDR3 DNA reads TGCGCCAGCAGCTTGGGCTGGATCTACTCTGGGGCCAACGTCCTGACTTTC.

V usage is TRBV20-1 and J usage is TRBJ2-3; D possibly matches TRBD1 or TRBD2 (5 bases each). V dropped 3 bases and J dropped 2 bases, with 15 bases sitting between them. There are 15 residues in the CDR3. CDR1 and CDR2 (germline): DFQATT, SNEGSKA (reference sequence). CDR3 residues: CSARDTRGNTDTQYF. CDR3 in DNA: TGCAGTGCTAGGGATACTAGGGGAAACACAGATACGCAGTATTTT.